Shown below are 5 T cell receptor beta chains from a single sample sequenced in a study of blood T cell repertoires in COVID-19. Only in-frame clones appear in the TCRdb table, and some are missing; sequencing was by immunoSEQ multiplex PCR. Of 40,000 to 50,000 clones in the sample, 90% are singletons; the top ten hold 3.5% to 5%. The sequenced sample was peripheral blood. These receptors originate from a human donor in a cohort sampled during active COVID-19.

This chain joins TRBV12-3 or TRBV12-4 and TRBJ2-7, with TRBD1 as a possible D gene (6 bases). The CDR3 consists of 13 residues. The V gene lost 4 bases and the J gene lost 8 bases, with 15 bases spanning the gap. CDR3 in amino acids: CASSYSGASQQYV. The CDR3 coding sequence is TGTGCCAGCAGTTATTCAGGGGCTAGTCAGCAGTACGTC.

This chain links TRBV5-1 with TRBJ2-7; the match to TRBD1 covers 11 bases. CDR1 SGHRS and CDR2 YFSETQ come from the germline V gene. Trimming removed 4 bases from V and 6 bases from J; junction bases left unmatched: 6. CDR3 size: 14 residues. DNA of the CDR3: TGCGCCAGCAGCCCTCCGGGACAGGGGGTCGAGCAGTACTTC. Encoded protein: CASSPPGQGVEQYF.

This CDR3 is CASSLWDRGRDEQYF. CDR3 DNA: TGCGCCAGCAGCTTGTGGGACAGGGGGCGGGACGAGCAGTACTTC. The genes are TRBV5-1 and TRBJ2-7, with 12 positions matching TRBD1. J gave up 5 bases and V 1 base, and 4 bases lay outside the gene matches. In germline, CDR1 is SGHRS, CDR2 YFSETQ. This CDR3 region has 15 residues.

This chain links TRBV30 with TRBJ1-1; 7 nucleotides align to TRBD1. CDR3 length: 15 residues. V lost 2 bases and J lost 6; bases outside the gene matches: 12. CDR1 and CDR2 from the germline V gene are GTSNPN and SVGIG (reference sequence). Here the CDR3 reads CAWSPIRDRTSEAFF. The CDR3 region has the DNA TGTGCCTGGAGTCCCATTCGGGACAGAACTTCTGAAGCTTTCTTT. Filled out from reference TRBV30 and TRBJ1-1, the complete variable domain reads SQTIHQWPATLVQPVGSPLSLECTVEGTSNPNLYWYRQAAGRGLQLLFYSVGIGQISSEVPQNLSASRPQDRQFILSSKKLLLSDSGFYLCAWSPIRDRTSEAFFGQGTRLTVV.

The chain recombines TRBV19 with TRBJ1-2; D is undetermined. This CDR3 is 14 amino acids long. CDR1 LNHDA and CDR2 SQIVND come from the germline V gene (reference sequence). With 3 bases removed from V and 2 bases from J, the gap between germline ends came to 10 bases. CDR3: CASSIYPGNYGYTF. The CDR3 nucleotides are TGTGCCAGTAGTATTTACCCCGGGAACTATGGCTACACCTTC.